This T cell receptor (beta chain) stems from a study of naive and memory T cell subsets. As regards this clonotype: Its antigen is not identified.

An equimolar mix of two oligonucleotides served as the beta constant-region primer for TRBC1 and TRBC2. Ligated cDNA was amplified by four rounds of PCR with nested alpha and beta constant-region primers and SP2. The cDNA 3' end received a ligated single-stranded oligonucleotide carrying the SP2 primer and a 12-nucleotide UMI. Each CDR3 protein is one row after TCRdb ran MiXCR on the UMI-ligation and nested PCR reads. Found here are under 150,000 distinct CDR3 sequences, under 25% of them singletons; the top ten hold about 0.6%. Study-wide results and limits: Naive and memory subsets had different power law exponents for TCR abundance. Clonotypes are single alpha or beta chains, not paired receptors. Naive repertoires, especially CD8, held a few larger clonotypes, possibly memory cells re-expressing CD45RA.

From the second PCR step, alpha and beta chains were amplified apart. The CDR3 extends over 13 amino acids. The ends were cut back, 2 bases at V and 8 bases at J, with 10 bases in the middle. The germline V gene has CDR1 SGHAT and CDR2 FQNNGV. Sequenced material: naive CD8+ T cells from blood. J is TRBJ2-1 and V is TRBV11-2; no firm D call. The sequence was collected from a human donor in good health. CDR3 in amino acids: CASSLSIRDEQFF. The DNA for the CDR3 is TGTGCCAGCAGCTTATCGATCCGGGATGAGCAGTTCTTC.